The 7 T cell receptor beta chains below all came from one sample that was sequenced in a study of identical twins. Using its own MiXCR run on the 5' RACE reads, TCRdb lists one record per CDR3 protein. The table has about 720,000 distinct CDR3 sequences, 15% to 20% seen once. The same data also contributed to another study, on T cells expressing NK-cell markers.

Source material: PBMCs. The receptors shown here come from a woman between 18 and 29 years old in good health.

This clonotype has just a few counts. The chain employs TRBV5-5 and TRBJ1-4; D is unresolved. In germline, CDR1 is SGHKS, CDR2 YYEKEE (reference sequence). Between the trimmed V and J ends, which lost 7 bases and 8 bases, there was a span of 9 bases. The length of the CDR3 is 11 residues. The CDR3 region is CASARLEKLFF. CDR3 in DNA: TGTGCCAGCGCCCGCCTCGAAAAACTGTTTTTT.

This chain connects TRBV10-1 to TRBJ2-1; D call uncertain. Germline CDR1 reads WNHNN; CDR2 reads SYGVQD (reference sequence). V lost 6 bases to trimming and J lost 9 bases, with 3 bases between them. This CDR3 region has 9 residues. The CDR3 DNA sequence: TGCGCCAGCAGGTGTGAGCAGTTCTTC. Translation: CASRCEQFF.

This chain uses TRBV20-1 with TRBJ2-1; 12 nucleotides line up with TRBD2. After removal of 6 bases from V and 0 bases from J, the junction contained 3 bases not matched to a gene. The germline CDR1 and CDR2 sequences are DFQATT and SNEGSKA (reference sequence). The length of the CDR3 is 15 residues. Written as DNA, the CDR3 is TGCAGTGCGACTAGCGGGGGAGGCTCCTACAATGAGCAGTTCTTC. This translates into CSATSGGGSYNEQFF.

V is TRBV27 and J is TRBJ2-1; D gene unclear. This CDR3 is 16 amino acids long. V was trimmed by 0 bases and J by 0 bases, leaving 9 bases between them. Germline V gives CDR1 MNHEY, CDR2 SMNVEV (reference sequence). CDR3 nucleotide sequence: TGTGCCAGCAGTTTATCGGGTCGATACTCCTACAATGAGCAGTTCTTC. Encoded protein: CASSLSGRYSYNEQFF.

Only a few counts were recorded for this clonotype. CDR3: CAISEVGRGEATEAFF. CDR3 coding DNA: TGTGCCATCAGTGAGGTCGGTAGAGGGGAGGCCACTGAAGCTTTCTTT. The rearrangement uses TRBV10-3 and TRBJ1-1, with a tentative D call TRBD1 (5 bases). CDR3 size: 16 residues. The germline V and J ends were trimmed by 2 bases and 4 bases, with 17 bases remaining between them. Germline V lookup: CDR1 ENHRY, CDR2 SYGVKD.

This clonotype has just a few counts. The chain combines TRBV5-1 with TRBJ2-7, with TRBD1 matching over 10 bases. The junction had 5 bases not matched to a gene; V was cut back by 0 bases and J by 8 bases. Germline loops: CDR1 SGHRS, CDR2 YFSETQ. This CDR3 region has 14 residues. The CDR3 bases are TGCGCCAGCAGCTTGGTGGGGACAGGGGACAAGCAGTACTTC. Amino acids: CASSLVGTGDKQYF. Full variable domain (rest looked up from reference TRBV5-1 and TRBJ2-7): KAGVTQTPRYLIKTRGQQVTLSCSPISGHRSVSWYQQTPGQGLQFLFEYFSETQRNKGNFPGRFSGRQFSNSRSEMNVSTLELGDSALYLCASSLVGTGDKQYFGPGTRLTVT.

This sequence joins TRBV24-1 and TRBJ1-5, with D perhaps TRBD1 (5 bases). This CDR3 is built from 18 residues. The germline V and J ends were trimmed by 12 bases and 0 bases, with 26 bases remaining between them. Germline values: CDR1 KGHDR, CDR2 SFDVKD. CDR3: CASDRQGGDLHSNQPQHF. CDR3 DNA sequence: TGTGCCTCAGACCGGCAGGGCGGTGATCTACATAGCAATCAGCCCCAGCATTTT.